These 10 T cell receptor beta chains came from one sample sequenced in a study of T cell repertoires in cytomegalovirus infection. These receptors' targets are unknown. TCRdb re-called the reads with MiXCR, one entry per CDR3 protein. The table lists around 770,000 distinct CDR3 sequences, 25% to 35% of them singletons. The starting material was cultured CD8+ T cells from PBMCs, obtained from culture after CMV antigen stimulation. These TCRs come from a human donor in good health (CMV status not recorded). Some clones in this sample may be carry-over from other donors' samples.

This sequence joins TRBV6-1 and TRBJ2-7, with 7 bases identical to TRBD1. CDR3 size: 14 residues. V lost 1 base and J lost 3; bases outside the gene matches: 3. Germline CDR1 reads MNHNS; CDR2 reads SASEGT. The CDR3 here is CASSEGGTVYEQYV. The CDR3 coding sequence is TGTGCCAGCAGTGAAGGTGGGACAGTCTACGAGCAGTACGTC.

J is TRBJ2-7 and V is TRBV2, with 7 bases fitting TRBD1. This CDR3 is 12 amino acids long. Germline assignment: CDR1 SNHLY and CDR2 FYNNEI. The J segment lost 4 bases and the V segment lost 10 bases, leaving 7 bases of the junction unmatched. The CDR3 protein is CAISTGEYEQYV. Here the CDR3 DNA reads TGTGCCATTTCCACAGGGGAATACGAGCAGTACGTC.

CDR3 residues: CASSLRLGHNNEQFF. CDR3 nucleotide sequence: TGTGCCAGCAGCTTACGGCTCGGACATAACAATGAGCAGTTCTTC. The chain has TRBV7-8 and TRBJ2-1; D perhaps matches TRBD1 (5 bases). This CDR3 spans 15 amino acids. V lost 2 bases and J 5 bases, leaving 13 bases between the germline ends. Germline lookup yields CDR1 SGHVS and CDR2 FQNEAQ.

The rearrangement joins TRBV2 to TRBJ2-3; 7 bases map to TRBD2. Germline V gene sequence: CDR1 SNHLY, CDR2 FYNNEI. The CDR3 consists of 15 residues. The ends lost 4 bases at V and 2 bases at J; junction bases unmatched: 6. The CDR3 DNA reads as TGTGCCAGCAGTGGTTCGGGGGGAGTCACAGATACGCAGTATTTT. Translating gives CASSGSGGVTDTQYF.

CDR3 residues: CSANPGETQPQHF. CDR3 sequence (DNA): TGCAGTGCTAACCCTGGGGAAACTCAGCCCCAGCATTTT. The genes are TRBV20-1 and TRBJ1-5; D is unresolved. CDR3 length: 13 amino acids. Trimming stripped 4 bases from V and 6 bases from J, with 13 bases between. From germline, CDR1 is DFQATT and CDR2 SNEGSKA (reference sequence).

This clonotype was counted at least ten times. The genes are TRBV7-9 and TRBJ1-1; D perhaps matches TRBD1 (5 bases). V gave up 5 bases and J gave up 2 bases, with 12 bases separating them. Germline V gene lookup returns CDR1 SEHNR and CDR2 FQNEAQ (reference sequence). The CDR3 spans 14 residues. CDR3 sequence (DNA): TGTGCCAGCAGCCGGCGGGACGGCAACACTGAAGCTTTCTTT. Encoded protein: CASSRRDGNTEAFF.

This clonotype was observed a handful of times. The CDR3, as DNA: TGTGCCAGCAGTTCGGACAGGGTCGGCACAGATACGCAGTATTTT. Its protein is CASSSDRVGTDTQYF. The chain has TRBV6-6 and TRBJ2-3; TRBD1 matches at 8 bases. The CDR3 is 15 amino acids. Germline CDR1 MNHNY, CDR2 SVGAGI (reference sequence). J gave up 1 base and V 4 bases, and 4 bases lay outside the gene matches.

The rearrangement uses TRBV5-6 and TRBJ2-2; possible D gene TRBD2, 5 bases. This CDR3 contains 15 residues. Trimming shortened V by 4 bases and J by 3 bases, and 13 bases separated the two germline ends. Germline CDR1 reads SGHDT; CDR2 reads YYEEEE. In DNA, the CDR3 is TGTGCCAGCAGCCCACTAGAGGACTACACCGGGGAGCTGTTTTTT. Residues: CASSPLEDYTGELFF.

The rearrangement links TRBV6-2 or TRBV6-3 to TRBJ1-4; TRBD1 might be the D (6 bases). CDR1 is MNHEY and CDR2 is SVGEGT in the germline V gene. The ends were cut back, 3 bases at V and 7 bases at J, with 21 bases in the middle. CDR3 length equals 17 residues. The CDR3 spells CASSYFLQGSVGEKLFF. The CDR3 bases are TGTGCCAGCAGTTATTTCCTCCAGGGGAGTGTTGGTGAAAAACTGTTTTTT.

At least ten counts were recorded for this clonotype. This rearrangement joins TRBV7-6 to TRBJ1-1; 10 nucleotides align to TRBD1. Unmatched junction bases numbered 4, after V lost 3 bases and J lost 3 bases. The CDR3 has 15 residues. Germline loops: CDR1 SGHVS, CDR2 FNYEAQ. The CDR3 spells CASSFPGQGYTEAFF. The DNA of the CDR3 is TGTGCCAGCAGCTTTCCGGGACAGGGGTACACTGAAGCTTTCTTT. Drawing the rest from reference TRBV7-6 and TRBJ1-1, the complete variable domain is GAGVSQSPRYKVTKRGQDVALRCDPISGHVSLYWYRQALGQGPEFLTYFNYEAQQDKSGLPNDRFSAERPEGSISTLTIQRTEQRDSAMYRCASSFPGQGYTEAFFGQGTRLTVV.